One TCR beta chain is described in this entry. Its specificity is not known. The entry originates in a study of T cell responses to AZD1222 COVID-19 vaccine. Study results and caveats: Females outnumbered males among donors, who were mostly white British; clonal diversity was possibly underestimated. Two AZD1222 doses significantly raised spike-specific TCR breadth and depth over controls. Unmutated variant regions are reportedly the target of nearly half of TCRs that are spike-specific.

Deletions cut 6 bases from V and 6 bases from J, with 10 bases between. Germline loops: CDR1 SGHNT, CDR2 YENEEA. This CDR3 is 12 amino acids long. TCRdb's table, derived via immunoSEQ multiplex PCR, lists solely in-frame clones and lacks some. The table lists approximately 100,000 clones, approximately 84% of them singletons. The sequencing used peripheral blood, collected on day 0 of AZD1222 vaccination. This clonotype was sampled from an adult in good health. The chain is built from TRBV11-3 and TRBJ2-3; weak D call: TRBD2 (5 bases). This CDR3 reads CASSRGLDTQYF. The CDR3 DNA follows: TGTGCCAGCAGTCGCGGGTTGGATACGCAGTATTTT.